The rows below give T cell receptor beta chains drawn from one sample of a study of blood T cell repertoires in COVID-19. Only in-frame clones appear in the TCRdb table, and some are missing; sequencing was by immunoSEQ multiplex PCR. Among tens of thousands of clones listed, 92% were seen once. Sequenced material: peripheral blood. These receptors were obtained from a man in his forties or fifties with active COVID-19. The CDR3 runs from the conserved cysteine through the conserved F or W. A D gene is named only where the DNA matches it firmly. Expanded clones are given a class, and other clones once, few, many or no size at all.

16,TRBJ2-1,TRBV11-2,-,-,TGTGCCAGCAGCTTAGTCCGGGGGAGCTCCTACAATGAGCAGTTCTTC,CASSLVRGSSYNEQFF
14,TRBJ2-7,TRBV6-5,-,-,TGTGCCAGCAGAAAAACAGGAAGTTCCTACGAGCAGTACTTC,CASRKTGSSYEQYF
12,TRBJ1-2,TRBV27,-,-,TGTGCCAGCAGGGCGGGACACTATGGCTACACCTTC,CASRAGHYGYTF
15,TRBJ2-7,TRBV6-1,-,TRBD2,TGTGCCAGCAGTGATTGGACTAGCGGGAGCTACGAGCAGTACTTC,CASSDWTSGSYEQYF
14,TRBJ1-1,TRBV5-1,-,TRBD1,TGCGCCAGCAGCGTAGGACAGGAGAACACTGAAGCTTTCTTT,CASSVGQENTEAFF
16,TRBJ2-1,TRBV28,once,TRBD2,TGTGCCAGCAGCCGCCGACTAGCGCCCTCCTACAATGAGCAGTTCTTC,CASSRRLAPSYNEQFF
15,TRBJ2-3,TRBV10-1,-,TRBD2,TGCGCCAGCAGTCCGCTGCTAGCGGGGTTAGATACGCAGTATTTT,CASSPLLAGLDTQYF
16,TRBJ2-7,TRBV18,once,TRBD2,TGTGCCAGCTCACTGGGACTAGCGGGAGTAGGAGGCGAGCAGTACTTC,CASSLGLAGVGGEQYF
14,TRBJ1-1,TRBV3-1/TRBV3-2,-,-,TGTGCCAGCAGCCAAGGGTGGGGGGGCACTGAAGCTTTCTTT,CASSQGWGGTEAFF
16,TRBJ2-7,TRBV18,-,TRBD2,TGTGCCAGCTCACCAAACGCGTGGCTAGCGGGGGAGGAGCAGTACTTC,CASSPNAWLAGEEQYF
17,TRBJ2-5,TRBV5-1,-,TRBD2,TGCGCCAGCAGCTTTCTAGCGGGAGGGCCGGGACAAGAGACCCAGTACTTC,CASSFLAGGPGQETQYF
12,TRBJ2-5,TRBV7-9,-,-,TGTGCCAGCAGCCTCCACCAAGAGACCCAGTACTTC,CASSLHQETQYF
14,TRBJ2-1,TRBV27,-,TRBD1,TGTGCCAGCAGACCGGGACAGCTTTACAATGAGCAGTTCTTC,CASRPGQLYNEQFF